These 5 T cell receptor beta chains share one sample of origin, sequenced in a study of shared clonotypes between healthy human individuals. Sequencing used immunoSEQ multiplex PCR; TCRdb keeps in-frame clones, though not all of them. The sample yields hundreds of thousands of clones, around 97% seen once. The sample was naive CD4+ T cells sorted from blood. Described subset: CD45RA+ positively selected. Receptor source: a woman in her thirties in good health.

This clone has only one observation. The rearrangement joins TRBV28 to TRBJ1-5; D is perhaps TRBD1 (6 bases). V was clipped by 3 bases and J by 7 bases, with 13 bases between them. CDR3 size: 14 residues. The germline V gene encodes CDR1 MDHEN and CDR2 SYDVKM. The CDR3 DNA follows: TGTGCCAGCAGTTTGACAGGAGGACGACAGCCCCAGCATTTT. Protein sequence: CASSLTGGRQPQHF.

The rearrangement uses TRBV7-3 and TRBJ1-1, with D possibly TRBD1 on 6 matching bases. This CDR3 contains 14 residues. The V end lost 4 bases, the J end lost 4 bases, and 13 bases lay between the germline ends. Per germline, CDR1 SGHTA and CDR2 FQGTGA. The CDR3 region is CASSSGAGTTEAFF. DNA for the CDR3: TGTGCCAGCAGCTCGGGGGCGGGGACCACTGAAGCTTTCTTT.

V and J are TRBV2 and TRBJ1-5; tentative D call: TRBD1 (5 bases). V gave up 7 bases and J gave up 7 bases, with 14 bases separating them. The germline CDR1 and CDR2 sequences are SNHLY and FYNNEI. The CDR3 consists of 13 residues. CDR3 DNA: TGTGCCAGCACCTGGGGACGGTGGCAGCCCCAGCATTTT. Translation: CASTWGRWQPQHF.

V gene TRBV5-4 combines with J gene TRBJ1-1; 7 bases agree with TRBD1. From germline, CDR1 is SGHNT and CDR2 YYREEE (reference sequence). This CDR3 contains 15 residues. V was pared by 4 bases and J by 5 bases, with 11 bases of the junction left unmatched. CDR3 residues: CASSAGTAFETEAFF. The CDR3 region has the DNA TGTGCCAGCAGCGCCGGGACAGCTTTTGAGACTGAAGCTTTCTTT.

The CDR3 DNA follows: TGCGCCAGCTCCCCTGAACAAGAGACCCAGTACTTC. Translation: CASSPEQETQYF. The chain links TRBV5-1 to TRBJ2-5; no reliable D call. Germline values: CDR1 SGHRS, CDR2 YFSETQ. This CDR3 region has 12 residues. V was trimmed by 7 bases and J by 2 bases, leaving 9 bases between them.